These T cell receptor beta chains were read from a single sample in a study of regulatory and conventional T cells in RAG deficiency. Clones were sequenced by immunoSEQ multiplex PCR, and TCRdb holds only the in-frame ones, with some missing. The repertoire holds about 30,000 clones, with about 96% as singletons. The same sample was also studied in work on regulatory T cells.

The sequenced material came from CD25- CD4+ T cells sorted from blood. These receptors all stem from a human donor in good health. Both conserved end residues are trimmed from each CDR3. The order of the fields is clone size, V gene, CDR3 length, CDR3 protein. Clone size is stated in some rows and not others, as once, few, many or a class when expanded.

clone size: once; V gene: TRBV19; CDR3 length: 13; CDR3 protein: ASSIYRDSYNEQF
clone size: .; V gene: TRBV30; CDR3 length: 12; CDR3 protein: AWSLGLQVDGYT
clone size: .; V gene: TRBV30; CDR3 length: 13; CDR3 protein: AWGRTGGSTDTQY
clone size: .; V gene: TRBV28; CDR3 length: 15; CDR3 protein: ASSSPRLAGARETQY
clone size: .; V gene: TRBV5-1; CDR3 length: 11; CDR3 protein: ASSTGILYGYT
clone size: .; V gene: TRBV5-1; CDR3 length: 11; CDR3 protein: ASSLVSGDGYT
clone size: .; V gene: TRBV2; CDR3 length: 15; CDR3 protein: ASSLTGPSSGANVLT
clone size: .; V gene: TRBV27; CDR3 length: 14; CDR3 protein: ASSSYTFRDRDGYT
clone size: .; V gene: TRBV2; CDR3 length: 12; CDR3 protein: ASSENSGGLWQY
clone size: .; V gene: TRBV30; CDR3 length: 20; CDR3 protein: AWSGAGTGRSGGLKNTGELF